The following is a T cell receptor (beta chain) sequence with its context. The antigen is undetermined. This sample is drawn from a study of PD-1 blockade in classical Hodgkin lymphoma. Overall study findings and caveats: Significant TCR diversity gains by C4D1 occurred in CD4+ but not CD8+ cells. Complete responders matched newly diagnosed patients in baseline diversity. Newly diagnosed patients reportedly trailed healthy donors in baseline TCR diversity.

Time point defined: cycle 4 day 1 (C4D1), after more than five weeks of nivolumab. Relapse was seen in all patients after autologous stem cell transplantation, and brentuximab vedotin exposure was variable. Best responses included complete response and partial response; otherwise, the best response was progressive disease. The CDR3 sequence is 15 residues long. In germline, CDR1 is KGHSH, CDR2 LQKENI. V gave up 0 bases and J gave up 8 bases; unmatched junction bases: 8. Sequencing was performed with immunoSEQ multiplex PCR; in TCRdb, only in-frame clones are kept and a portion is missing. Of over 3,500 clones in the sample, approximately 70% were seen once.

This rearrangement joins TRBV18 to TRBJ2-3, with 7 positions matching TRBD1. The sample here was peripheral blood mononuclear cells (PBMCs), taken before the fourth cycle of nivolumab. The TCR sequence derives from a human donor with classical Hodgkin lymphoma. The CDR3 loop is CASSPPTGSAGTQYF. CDR3 nucleotides: TGTGCCAGCTCACCACCGACAGGGTCGGCAGGTACGCAGTATTTT.